This T cell receptor beta chain was identified during a study of identical twins' blood T cells. Study details: Roughly 6 alpha and about 6 beta libraries together yielded tens of millions of reads.

This CDR3 is 18 amino acids long. From germline, CDR1 is SQVTM and CDR2 ANQGSEA. V lost 0 bases and J lost 3; bases outside the gene matches: 12. Libraries were made from RNA as TCR cDNA, using a modified protocol. In the source study's methods: Clonotypes per individual ranged from about 95,000 to nearly 550,000. One entry per CDR3 protein, called by TCRdb with MiXCR from the 5' RACE reads. TCRdb, not the original authors, processed these V and J calls. The sample yields 350,000 to 450,000 distinct CDR3 sequences, roughly 30% seen once. Three pairs of healthy female monozygous twins were the donors. This clonotype was obtained from a woman between 18 and 55 years old in good health. The chain joins TRBV29-1 to TRBJ2-1, with TRBD2 matching over 9 bases. The sequenced material came from PBMCs. For the CDR3, the DNA is TGCAGCGTTGAAGAATCCCCGGGCGGGGGGGCTATCTACAATGAGCAGTTCTTC. It specifies CSVEESPGGGAIYNEQFF.